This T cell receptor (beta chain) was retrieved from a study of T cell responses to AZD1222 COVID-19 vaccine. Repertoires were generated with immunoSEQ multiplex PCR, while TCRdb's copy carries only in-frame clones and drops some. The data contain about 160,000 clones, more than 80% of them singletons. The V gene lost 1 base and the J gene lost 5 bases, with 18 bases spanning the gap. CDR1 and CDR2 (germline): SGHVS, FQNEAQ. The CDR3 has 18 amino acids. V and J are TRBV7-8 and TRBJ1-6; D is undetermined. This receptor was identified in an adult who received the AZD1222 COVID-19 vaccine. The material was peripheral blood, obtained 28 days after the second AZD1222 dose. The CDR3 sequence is CASSLVVRGPLDNSPLHF. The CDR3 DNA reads TGTGCCAGCAGCTTAGTCGTCCGTGGTCCTCTGGATAATTCACCCCTCCACTTT.